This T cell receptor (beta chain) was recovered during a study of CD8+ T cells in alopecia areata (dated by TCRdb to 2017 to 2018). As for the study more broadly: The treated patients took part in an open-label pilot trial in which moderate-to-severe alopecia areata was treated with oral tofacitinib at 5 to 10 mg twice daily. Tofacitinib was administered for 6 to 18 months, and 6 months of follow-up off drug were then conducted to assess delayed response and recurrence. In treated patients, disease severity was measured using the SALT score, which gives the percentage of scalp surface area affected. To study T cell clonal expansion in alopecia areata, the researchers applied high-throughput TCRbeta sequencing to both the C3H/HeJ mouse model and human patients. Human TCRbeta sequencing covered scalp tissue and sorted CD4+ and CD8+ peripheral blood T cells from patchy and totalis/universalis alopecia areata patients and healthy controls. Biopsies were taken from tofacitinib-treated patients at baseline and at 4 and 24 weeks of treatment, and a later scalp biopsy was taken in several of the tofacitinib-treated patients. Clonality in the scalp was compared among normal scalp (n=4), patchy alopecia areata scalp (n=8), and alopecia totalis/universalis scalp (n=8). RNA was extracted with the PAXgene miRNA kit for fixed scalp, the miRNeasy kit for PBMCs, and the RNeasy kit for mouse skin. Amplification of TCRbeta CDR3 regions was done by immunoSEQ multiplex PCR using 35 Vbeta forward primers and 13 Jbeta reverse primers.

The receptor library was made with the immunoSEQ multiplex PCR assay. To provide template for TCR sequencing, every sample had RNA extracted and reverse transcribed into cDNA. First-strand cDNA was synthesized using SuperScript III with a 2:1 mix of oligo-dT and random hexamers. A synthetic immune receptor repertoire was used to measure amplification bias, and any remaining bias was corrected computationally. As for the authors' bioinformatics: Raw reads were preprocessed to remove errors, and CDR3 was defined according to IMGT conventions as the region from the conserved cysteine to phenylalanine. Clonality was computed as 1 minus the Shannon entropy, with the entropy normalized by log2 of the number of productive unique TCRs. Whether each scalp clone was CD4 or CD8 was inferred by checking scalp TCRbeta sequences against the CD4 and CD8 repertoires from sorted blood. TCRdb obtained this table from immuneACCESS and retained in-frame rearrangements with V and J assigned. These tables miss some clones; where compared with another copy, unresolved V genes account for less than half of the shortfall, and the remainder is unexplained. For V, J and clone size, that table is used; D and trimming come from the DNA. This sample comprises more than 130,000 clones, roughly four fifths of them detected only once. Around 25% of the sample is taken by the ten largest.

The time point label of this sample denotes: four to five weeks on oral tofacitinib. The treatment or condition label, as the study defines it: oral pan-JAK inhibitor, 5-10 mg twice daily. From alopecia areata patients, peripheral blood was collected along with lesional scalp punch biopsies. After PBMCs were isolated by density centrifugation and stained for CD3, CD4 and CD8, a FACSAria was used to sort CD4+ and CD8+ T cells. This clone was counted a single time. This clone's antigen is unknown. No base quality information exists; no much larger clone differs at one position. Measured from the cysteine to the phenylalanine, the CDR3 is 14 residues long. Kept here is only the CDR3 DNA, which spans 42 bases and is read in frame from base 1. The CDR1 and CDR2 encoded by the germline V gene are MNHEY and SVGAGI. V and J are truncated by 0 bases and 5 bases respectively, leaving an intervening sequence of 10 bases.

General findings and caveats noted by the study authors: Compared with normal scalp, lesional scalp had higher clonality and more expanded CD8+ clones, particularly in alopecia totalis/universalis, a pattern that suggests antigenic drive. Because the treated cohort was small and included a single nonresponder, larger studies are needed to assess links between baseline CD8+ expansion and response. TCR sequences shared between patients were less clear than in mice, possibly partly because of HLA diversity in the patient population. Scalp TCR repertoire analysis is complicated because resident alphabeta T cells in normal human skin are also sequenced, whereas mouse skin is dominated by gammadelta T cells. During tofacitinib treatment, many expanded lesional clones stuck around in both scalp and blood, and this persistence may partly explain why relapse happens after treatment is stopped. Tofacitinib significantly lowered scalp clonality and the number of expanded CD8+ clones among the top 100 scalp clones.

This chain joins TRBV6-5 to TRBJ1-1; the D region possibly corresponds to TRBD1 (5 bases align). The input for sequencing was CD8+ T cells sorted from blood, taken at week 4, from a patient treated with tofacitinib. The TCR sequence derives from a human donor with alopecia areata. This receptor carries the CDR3 CASSYSRRGTEAFF. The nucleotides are TGTGCCAGCAGTTACTCCCGAAGGGGTACTGAAGCTTTCTTT.